Below, 22 T cell receptor beta chains from the same sample are listed, as sequenced in a study of T cells in women clearing cervical HPV infection (dated by TCRdb to 2017 to 2018). Receptors were amplified or captured by the immunoSEQ multiplex PCR assay. In TCRdb, the immuneACCESS table is reduced to in-frame sequences with V and J assigned. These tables do not hold every clone; where another copy was compared, an unresolved V gene accounts for under half, and the others remain unexplained. The table held for this sample gives more than 20,000 clones. The top ten clonotypes cover approximately 2.5% of the sample. The sequenced sample consisted of blood buffy coat. The receptors stem from a woman aged 18 to 69 with a cervical HPV16 infection that either progressed to CIN3+ or cleared (not recorded which).

Remarks on this clone: The CDR3 end lies 3 residues beyond the end of the read and is filled in from the germline J gene. The J gene is TRBJ2-5, the V gene TRBV29-1; TRBD2 is a possible D gene (5 bases). Germline V CDR1 and CDR2: SQVTM, ANQGSEA. The CDR3 is made up of 12 amino acids. Trimming removed 4 bases from V and 2 bases from J, with 8 bases in between. The CDR3 sequence: CSVGSDQETQYF. The covered CDR3 bases are TGCAGCGTTGGTAGCGATCAAGAGACC.

Note on this clone: The read falls 3 residues short of the CDR3 end, and the missing part is taken from the germline J gene. The chain has TRBV28 and TRBJ2-4, with 10 positions matching TRBD1. The ends lost 5 bases at V and 0 bases at J; junction bases unmatched: 1. CDR3 length: 15 amino acids. Germline assignment: CDR1 MDHEN and CDR2 SYDVKM. CDR3 protein: CASSGTGVAKNIQYF. CDR3 DNA, as far as it was read: TGTGCCAGCAGTGGGACAGGGGTAGCCAAAAACATT.

Worth noting for this clone: The read terminates 3 residues ahead of where the CDR3 ends, so the germline J gene completes it. The chain couples TRBV20-1 to TRBJ2-7, with 7 bases aligning to TRBD1. In germline, CDR1 is DFQATT, CDR2 SNEGSKA (reference sequence). The CDR3 is 13 residues long. Trimming cost V 3 bases and J 3 bases; bases outside gene matches: 5. The part of the CDR3 DNA that was read is TGCAGTGCTAGCGGGACAGAATACTACGAG. Translating gives CSASGTEYYE. The full CDR3 is CSASGTEYYEQYF.

Note on this clone: The CDR3 end falls 3 residues outside the read, so it is completed with the germline J gene. The chain links TRBV6-2 or TRBV6-3 to TRBJ1-2; D is unresolved. This CDR3 is 16 amino acids long. The germline V gene has CDR1 MNHEY and CDR2 SVGEGT. Here the CDR3 reads CASSSNSGSGTDTYTF. The DNA read from the CDR3 is TGTGCCAGCAGTTCCAATAGCGGGAGTGGTACAGATACC.

With respect to this clone: The CDR3 goes on 3 residues after the read ends, and that part is filled in from the germline J gene. The chain is built from TRBV7-2 and TRBJ2-2; TRBD2 agrees at 9 bases. V was pared by 1 base and J by 8 bases, with 2 bases of the junction left unmatched. CDR3 size: 14 residues. Germline V gene lookup returns CDR1 SGHTA and CDR2 FQGNSA. CDR3 in amino acids: CASSLVSGGGELFF. Partial CDR3 DNA: TGTGCCAGCAGCTTAGTTAGCGGGGGAGGGGAG.

Remarks on this clone: The read comes to an end 3 residues before the CDR3 does, leaving the germline J gene to fill in the end. The chain combines TRBV30 with TRBJ2-3, with 10 bases identical to TRBD2. Germline V lookup: CDR1 GTSNPN, CDR2 SVGIG (reference sequence). V gave up 0 bases and J gave up 3 bases; unmatched junction bases: 0. CDR3 length equals 14 residues. CDR3 residues: CAWSVTSGTDTQYF. The CDR3 DNA, read in part, is TGTGCCTGGAGTGTGACTAGCGGGACAGATACG.

In regard to this clone: Read coverage stops 3 residues before the CDR3 terminus; the germline J gene supplies the remainder. The V and J genes are TRBV30 and TRBJ1-3; weak D call: TRBD1 (5 bases). Germline-derived CDR1 and CDR2 are GTSNPN and SVGIG (reference sequence). This CDR3 spans 15 amino acids. V lost 4 bases, J lost 2 bases, and 15 bases lay in between. The DNA read from the CDR3 is TGTGCCTGGAATCTTCAGGGTCCCACTGGAAACACC. Its translation: CAWNLQGPTGNT. The whole CDR3 reads CAWNLQGPTGNTIYF.

As concerns this clone: The read halts 3 residues ahead of the CDR3 end, with the missing end drawn from the germline J gene. This chain connects TRBV19 to TRBJ2-3, with 9 bases fitting TRBD1. The CDR3 is 15 amino acids. Germline V gives CDR1 LNHDA, CDR2 SQIVND (reference sequence). CDR3 sequence: CASSWTGDSNQPQYF. The sequenced part of the CDR3 DNA is TGTGCCAGTAGTTGGACAGGGGACAGCAATCAGCCG.

With regard to this clone: The CDR3 end is not reached by the read, which stops 3 residues before it; the germline J gene fills it in. The chain employs TRBV5-1 and TRBJ1-3; no firm D call. In germline, CDR1 is SGHRS, CDR2 YFSETQ. The CDR3 consists of 14 residues. V shed 0 bases and J shed 4 bases, with 8 bases lying between them. The CDR3 bases that were read are TGCGCCAGCAGCTTGGAGGCAGAAGGAAACACC. Its translation: CASSLEAEGNT. The whole CDR3 sequence is CASSLEAEGNTIYF.

A word on this clone: Read data end 3 residues before the CDR3 end; the end is taken from the germline J gene. The chain carries TRBV30 and TRBJ2-7; 9 bases are a match to TRBD2. Per germline, CDR1 GTSNPN and CDR2 SVGIG (reference sequence). Unmatched junction bases numbered 10, after V lost 4 bases and J lost 6 bases. The CDR3 totals 14 residues. Partial CDR3 DNA: TGTGCCTGGAACTCAGCGGGAGGAATGGGCGAG. It yields the protein CAWNSAGGMGE. Given in full, the CDR3 is CAWNSAGGMGEQYF.

For this clone: The read is 3 residues too short to cover the CDR3 end, so that end is filled in from the germline J gene. The rearrangement joins TRBV28 to TRBJ1-2, with 7 bases matching TRBD1. With 2 bases clipped from V and 7 bases from J, the junction kept 4 bases outside the gene matches. The CDR3 sequence is 13 residues long. The germline V gene has CDR1 MDHEN and CDR2 SYDVKM. Incomplete CDR3 DNA: TGTGCCAGCAGTTTAGTAGGGGGCGTTGGC. This codes for CASSLVGGVG. The CDR3 in its entirety is CASSLVGGVGYTF.

A note on this clone: The read gets to within 3 residues of the CDR3 end, and the germline J gene fills in the rest. The J gene is TRBJ2-1, the V gene TRBV6-2 or TRBV6-3; TRBD1 agrees at 9 bases. The CDR3 has 15 amino acids. The germline V gene has CDR1 MNHEY and CDR2 SVGEGT. The J segment lost 5 bases and the V segment lost 8 bases, leaving 10 bases of the junction unmatched. The CDR3 is CASEKGDRVDNEQFF. The covered CDR3 bases are TGTGCCAGCGAGAAAGGGGACAGGGTGGACAATGAG.

Of note for this clone: The sequence runs out 3 residues before the end of the CDR3; the remainder is reconstructed from the germline J gene. J is TRBJ1-5 and V is TRBV19, with D tentatively TRBD1 (5 bases). Germline V lookup: CDR1 LNHDA, CDR2 SQIVND (reference sequence). The CDR3 sequence is 17 residues long. The V end lost 1 base, the J end lost 0 bases, and 13 bases lay between the germline ends. The DNA read from the CDR3 is TGTGCCAGTAGTATAGTTGGGGGGTCGTATAGCAATCAGCCC. Its protein product is CASSIVGGSYSNQP. The CDR3 reads in full as CASSIVGGSYSNQPQHF.

Comment on this clone: The observed sequence ends 3 residues before the CDR3 terminus, with the missing tail filled in from the germline J gene. V and J are TRBV19 and TRBJ2-4; TRBD1 might be the D (6 bases). CDR1 LNHDA and CDR2 SQIVND come from the germline V gene (reference sequence). This CDR3 contains 13 residues. CDR3 DNA (partial): TGTGCCAGTAGTCCGACGGACAGCTATGGT. This translates into CASSPTDSYG. The whole CDR3 protein is CASSPTDSYGQYF. Full variable domain (rest looked up from reference TRBV19 and TRBJ2-4): DGGITQSPKYLFRKEGQNVTLSCEQNLNHDAMYWYRQDPGQGLRLIYYSQIVNDFQKGDIAEGYSVSREKKESFPLTVTSAQKNPTAFYLCASSPTDSYGQYFGAGTRLSVL.

Worth noting for this clone: The read stops 3 residues short of the end of the CDR3; the missing end is completed from the germline J gene. The rearrangement joins TRBV2 to TRBJ1-2; D ambiguous. The CDR3 is made up of 13 amino acids. The V end was cut by 6 bases, the J end by 2 bases, with 10 bases between. CDR1 SNHLY and CDR2 FYNNEI come from the germline V gene. The CDR3 bases that were read are TGTGCCAGCAGACTGGGCATGAACTATGGC. Amino acid sequence: CASRLGMNYG. The entire CDR3 is CASRLGMNYGYTF.

Comments on this clone: The CDR3 end is not reached by the read, which stops 3 residues before it; the germline J gene fills it in. The V call is TRBV5-1, the J call TRBJ2-5; perhaps TRBD1 as D (5 bases). This CDR3 comprises 17 residues. Germline lookup yields CDR1 SGHRS and CDR2 YFSETQ. CDR3 amino acids: CASSPGPRAVGTDTQYF. Incomplete CDR3 DNA: TGCGCCAGCAGCCCCGGACCCAGGGCGGTTGGCACAGATACC.

A note on this clone: The CDR3 end is not reached by the read, which stops 3 residues before it; the germline J gene fills it in. J is TRBJ2-1 and V is TRBV28; 10 bases align to TRBD2. Losses at the gene ends were 10 bases for V and 5 bases for J; bases not matched to a gene: 14. This CDR3 is built from 16 residues. Germline CDR1 is MDHEN and CDR2 is SYDVKM. The CDR3 bases that were read are TGTGCCACCTCAAGCGGGAGGGGGCCGGTTAACAATGAG. Translated: CATSSGRGPVNNE. The CDR3 reads in full as CATSSGRGPVNNEQFF.

Worth noting for this clone: Read data end 3 residues before the CDR3 end; the end is taken from the germline J gene. The chain recombines TRBV20-1 with TRBJ2-3; 9 bases are shared with TRBD2. The CDR3 runs to 14 residues. Germline V CDR1 and CDR2: DFQATT, SNEGSKA (reference sequence). With 1 base clipped from V and 1 base from J, the junction kept 0 bases outside the gene matches. Partial CDR3 DNA: TGCAGTGCTAGAGTAGCGGGAGGCACAGATACG. Its translation is CSARVAGGTDT. The whole CDR3 sequence reads CSARVAGGTDTQYF.

As regards this clone: Sequencing ends 3 residues short of the CDR3 end; the germline J gene provides the rest. The rearrangement uses TRBV6-2 or TRBV6-3 and TRBJ2-5, with a possible D match to TRBD2 (6 bases). The CDR3 is made up of 15 amino acids. Germline assignment: CDR1 MNHEY and CDR2 SVGEGT. The ends were cut back, 6 bases at V and 0 bases at J, with 14 bases in the middle. Partial CDR3 DNA: TGTGCCAGCAGACTCACTAGCAGATACCAAGAGACC. This sequence encodes CASRLTSRYQET. The whole CDR3 sequence reads CASRLTSRYQETQYF.

This clone is labeled medium-sized based on frequency. One end of the junction does not line up with germline, which may come from a read error. CDR3 DNA (partial): TGTGCCAGCGGTGACAGGACATACACCGGGGAG. It codes for CASGDRTYTGE. The complete CDR3 protein is CASGDRTYTGELFF. The chain joins TRBV6-1 to TRBJ2-2; D might be TRBD1 (6 bases). The read ends 3 residues shy of where the CDR3 ends; the end is completed using the germline J gene. Germline CDR1 reads MNHNS; CDR2 reads SASEGT. The CDR3 runs 14 residues.

Comments on this clone: The read terminates 3 residues before the CDR3 end, so the remaining end is supplied by the germline J gene. The rearrangement joins TRBV7-2 to TRBJ1-5, with D maybe TRBD1 (5 bases). V was clipped by 5 bases and J by 5 bases, with 16 bases between them. This CDR3 is 15 amino acids long. CDR1 is SGHTA, CDR2 FQGNSA, per germline. Incomplete CDR3 DNA: TGTGCCAGCAGCCCTTCCGGCAGGGAGGATCAGCCC. It codes for CASSPSGREDQP. The entire CDR3 reads CASSPSGREDQPQHF.

Details on this clone: Coverage ceases 3 residues before the CDR3 finishes, and the germline J gene fills in the end. The chain employs TRBV7-6 and TRBJ1-4, with unresolved D. V lost 5 bases and J 4 bases, leaving 14 bases between the germline ends. The CDR3 contains 15 residues. Germline V gene data show CDR1 as SGHVS and CDR2 as FNYEAQ. The CDR3 sequence: CASSPKVSFNEKLFF. The CDR3 DNA, read in part, is TGTGCCAGCAGCCCAAAGGTTTCCTTTAATGAAAAA.